The 19 T cell receptor beta chains in this list originate from one sample, sequenced in a study of blood T cell repertoires in COVID-19. Repertoires were generated with immunoSEQ multiplex PCR, while TCRdb's copy carries only in-frame clones and drops some. Among approximately 220,000 clones, about 88% were seen once, and the ten largest hold around 3%. Source material: peripheral blood. These receptor sequences come from a man aged 60 to 69 with acute or convalescent COVID-19.

The rearrangement links TRBV7-9 to TRBJ2-7; D is possibly TRBD1 (5 bases). CDR1 and CDR2 from the germline V gene are SEHNR and FQNEAQ (reference sequence). V was trimmed by 2 bases and J by 5 bases, leaving 16 bases between them. CDR3 length: 15 residues. CDR3 DNA: TGTGCCAGCAGCTTAACTCCGAGCAGGGCTAACGAGCAGTACTTC. It is translated as CASSLTPSRANEQYF.

CDR3 sequence: CASSLRGMGHTEAFF. CDR3 nucleotide sequence: TGTGCCAGCAGCTTGCGTGGGATGGGGCACACTGAAGCTTTCTTT. V is TRBV5-8 and J is TRBJ1-1, with D possibly matching TRBD1 (5 bases). The V gene's germline CDR1 is SGHTS and CDR2 YDEGEE. Trimming shortened V by 1 base and J by 3 bases, and 13 bases separated the two germline ends. CDR3 size: 15 residues. The full variable domain, completed using reference TRBV5-8 and TRBJ1-1, is EAGVTQSPTHLIKTRGQQATLRCSPISGHTSVYWYQQALGLGLQFLLWYDEGEERNRGNFPPRFSGRQFPNYSSELNVNALELEDSALYLCASSLRGMGHTEAFFGQGTRLTVV.

The chain links TRBV19 to TRBJ1-2; D perhaps matches TRBD1 (6 bases). The V end was cut by 3 bases, the J end by 8 bases, with 22 bases between. Per germline, CDR1 LNHDA and CDR2 SQIVND (reference sequence). The CDR3 is 16 residues long. CDR3 bases: TGTGCCAGTAGTATCCCCCCGGGGGGCGCCACCGGCGGCTACACCTTC. Protein: CASSIPPGGATGGYTF.

This chain connects TRBV5-8 to TRBJ1-6; D may be TRBD1 (5 bases). Trimming removed 7 bases at V and 0 bases at J, with 14 bases between. CDR1 is SGHTS and CDR2 is YDEGEE in the germline V gene. The length of the CDR3 is 16 residues. The CDR3 spells CASDAGGGSYNSPLHF. CDR3 DNA sequence: TGTGCCAGCGACGCGGGGGGGGGCTCCTATAATTCACCCCTCCACTTT.

J is TRBJ1-6 and V is TRBV3-1 (or the pseudogene TRBV3-2); no clear D gene. This CDR3 is 14 amino acids long. Per germline, CDR1 LGHDT and CDR2 YNNKEL (reference sequence). The germline V and J ends were trimmed by 1 base and 4 bases, with 5 bases remaining between them. DNA for the CDR3: TGTGCCAGCAGCCAAGGCAGTTATAATTCACCCCTCCACTTT. Its translation: CASSQGSYNSPLHF.

This sequence joins TRBV6-6 and TRBJ1-1; weak D call: TRBD1 (5 bases). The ends were cut back, 6 bases at V and 1 base at J, with 12 bases in the middle. Germline V CDR1 and CDR2: MNHNY, SVGAGI (reference sequence). The CDR3 has 14 amino acids. The CDR3 loop reads CASSRLGANTEAFF. CDR3 bases: TGTGCCAGCAGCCGGCTTGGGGCGAACACTGAAGCTTTCTTT.

V gene TRBV11-2 combines with J gene TRBJ1-4, with unresolved D. The germline V gene encodes CDR1 SGHAT and CDR2 FQNNGV. Between the trimmed V and J ends, which lost 5 bases and 4 bases, there was a span of 14 bases. This CDR3 has 15 residues. CDR3 DNA: TGTGCCAGCAGCCGGCGGGCGGGCGATAATGAAAAACTGTTTTTT. It specifies CASSRRAGDNEKLFF.

The chain joins TRBV4-2 to TRBJ2-5, with D possibly being TRBD1 (5 bases). CDR3 length: 15 amino acids. Germline V lookup: CDR1 LGHNA, CDR2 YNFKEQ. Deletions cut 3 bases from V and 3 bases from J, with 14 bases between. CDR3 sequence: CASSQEGAQEETQYF. CDR3 sequence (DNA): TGTGCCAGCAGCCAGGAAGGGGCCCAAGAAGAGACCCAGTACTTC.

The chain has TRBV7-9 and TRBJ2-7, with D uncertain. There are 16 residues in the CDR3. Per germline, CDR1 SEHNR and CDR2 FQNEAQ (reference sequence). V shed 1 base and J shed 5 bases, with 18 bases lying between them. In DNA form, the CDR3 reads TGTGCCAGCAGCTTAGAACGGCTGGGCTTCCACCACGAGCAGTACTTC. This encodes CASSLERLGFHHEQYF.

The chain has TRBV18 and TRBJ1-4, with D hard to call. CDR3 length: 16 amino acids. Germline CDR1 and CDR2: KGHSH and LQKENI. Trimming pared 0 bases from V and 7 bases from J, leaving 15 bases between. The CDR3 DNA is TGTGCCAGCTCACCACCGTTATCGTCAGGAGGTGAAAAACTGTTTTTT. Residues: CASSPPLSSGGEKLFF. Based on the CDR3 plus reference TRBV18 and TRBJ1-4, the full variable domain is NAGVMQNPRHLVRRRGQEARLRCSPMKGHSHVYWYRQLPEEGLKFMVYLQKENIIDESGMPKERFSAEFPKEGPSILRIQQVVRGDSAAYFCASSPPLSSGGEKLFFGSGTQLSVL.

The CDR3 DNA sequence: TGCGCCAGCGGGGACAGGGCTAACTATGGCTACACCTTC. It yields the protein CASGDRANYGYTF. The V and J genes are TRBV5-1 and TRBJ1-2; 9 bases fit TRBD1. The CDR3 is made up of 13 amino acids. Looked up from germline, CDR1 is SGHRS and CDR2 is YFSETQ. J gave up 0 bases and V 7 bases, and 1 base lay outside the gene matches.

The rearrangement joins TRBV7-8 to TRBJ2-7; D perhaps matches TRBD1 (6 bases). CDR1 and CDR2 (germline): SGHVS, FQNEAQ. Trimming cost V 1 base and J 4 bases, with 8 bases left between them. The CDR3 length is 13 residues. The CDR3 spells CASSLGRGYEQYF. CDR3 coding DNA: TGTGCCAGCAGCTTAGGCAGGGGATACGAGCAGTACTTC.

The chain employs TRBV5-1 and TRBJ1-1, with D tentatively TRBD1 (6 bases). The CDR3 extends over 16 amino acids. Germline V gene data show CDR1 as SGHRS and CDR2 as YFSETQ. Trimming stripped 3 bases from V and 4 bases from J, with 19 bases between. The CDR3 here is CASSWESRGVGTEAFF. For the CDR3, the DNA is TGCGCCAGCAGCTGGGAGTCCAGGGGTGTGGGCACTGAAGCTTTCTTT.

The CDR3 loop is CASSLGLAGRYNEQFF. CDR3 bases: TGTGCCAGCAGCTTAGGACTAGCGGGGCGGTACAATGAGCAGTTCTTC. The chain combines TRBV7-3 with TRBJ2-1; TRBD2 aligns across 12 bases. Germline V gene lookup returns CDR1 SGHTA and CDR2 FQGTGA. Unmatched junction bases numbered 3, after V lost 2 bases and J lost 4 bases. The CDR3 contains 16 residues.

The rearrangement joins TRBV5-1 to TRBJ2-7; maybe TRBD1 (6 bases). Germline CDR1 SGHRS, CDR2 YFSETQ. This CDR3 has 15 amino acids. With 1 base removed from V and 0 bases from J, the gap between germline ends came to 11 bases. The CDR3 nucleotides read TGCGCCAGCAGCTTGACGGACAGCCCCTCCTACGAGCAGTACTTC. It specifies CASSLTDSPSYEQYF.

The chain links TRBV5-1 to TRBJ1-2; D possibly corresponds to TRBD1 (6 bases). CDR3 size: 15 residues. The V gene's germline CDR1 is SGHRS and CDR2 YFSETQ. Trimming left V 4 bases short and J 2 bases short, with 15 bases between. The CDR3 spells CASSLTPGTNYGYTF. The DNA for the CDR3 is TGCGCCAGCAGCCTTACTCCCGGGACAAACTATGGCTACACCTTC.

Note on this clone: Other DNA sequences in this specimen translate into the identical CDR3. The gene calls are TRBV6-4 and TRBJ2-1; 11 bases fit TRBD2. The CDR3 runs to 15 residues. The V segment lost 0 bases and the J segment 6 bases; nucleotides outside the gene matches: 1. Germline CDR1 MRHNA, CDR2 SNTAGT. The CDR3 reads CASSDSSGGANEQFF. The CDR3 DNA sequence: TGTGCCAGCAGTGACTCTAGCGGGGGGGCCAATGAGCAGTTCTTC.

The chain joins TRBV27 to TRBJ1-2; D call uncertain. V lost 3 bases and J 4 bases, leaving 12 bases between the germline ends. CDR3 size: 14 residues. Germline assignment: CDR1 MNHEY and CDR2 SMNVEV (reference sequence). The CDR3, as DNA: TGTGCCAGCAGTTTTAGGTTGGGCTTCTATGGCTACACCTTC. It translates to CASSFRLGFYGYTF.

This chain links TRBV2 with TRBJ1-1, with a tentative D call TRBD1 (5 bases). Germline CDR1 is SNHLY and CDR2 is FYNNEI. This CDR3 contains 14 residues. The V and J ends lost 6 bases and 3 bases respectively, with 14 bases between them. DNA for the CDR3: TGTGCCAGCAGACCCCGGGGCGGGGACACTGAAGCTTTCTTT. It yields the protein CASRPRGGDTEAFF. The full variable domain, in which reference TRBV2 and TRBJ1-1 provide the parts outside the CDR3, is EPEVTQTPSHQVTQMGQEVILRCVPISNHLYFYWYRQILGQKVEFLVSFYNNEISEKSEIFDDQFSVERPDGSNFTLKIRSTKLEDSAMYFCASRPRGGDTEAFFGQGTRLTVV.